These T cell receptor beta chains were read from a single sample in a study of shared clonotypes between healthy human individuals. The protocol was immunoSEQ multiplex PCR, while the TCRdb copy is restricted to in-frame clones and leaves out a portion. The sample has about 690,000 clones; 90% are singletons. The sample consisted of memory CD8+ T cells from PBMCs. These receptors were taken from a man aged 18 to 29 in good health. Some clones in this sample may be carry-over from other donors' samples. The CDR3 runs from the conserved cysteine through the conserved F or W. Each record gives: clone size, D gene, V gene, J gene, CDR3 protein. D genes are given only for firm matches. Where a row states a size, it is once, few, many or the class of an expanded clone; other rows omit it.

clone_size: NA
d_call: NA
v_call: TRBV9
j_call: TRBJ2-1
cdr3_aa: CASSVAGADEQFF

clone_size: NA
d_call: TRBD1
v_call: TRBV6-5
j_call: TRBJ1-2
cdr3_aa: CASSYSPGGEAGGYTF

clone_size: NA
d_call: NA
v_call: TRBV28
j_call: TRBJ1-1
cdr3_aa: CASSSYREGNTEAFF

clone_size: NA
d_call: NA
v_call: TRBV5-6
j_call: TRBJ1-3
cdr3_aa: CASSSPGRDVSSGNTIYF

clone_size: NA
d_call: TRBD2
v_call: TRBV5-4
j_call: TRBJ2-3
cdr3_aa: CASSWVSGEGTDTQYF

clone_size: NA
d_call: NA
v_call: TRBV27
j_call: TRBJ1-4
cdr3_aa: CASSRRGEKLFF

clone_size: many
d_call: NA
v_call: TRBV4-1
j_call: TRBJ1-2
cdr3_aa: CASSQERQDYGYTF

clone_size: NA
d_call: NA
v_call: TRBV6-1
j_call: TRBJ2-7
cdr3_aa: CASSDLAGNYEQYF

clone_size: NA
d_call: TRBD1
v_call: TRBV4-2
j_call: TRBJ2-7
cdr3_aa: CASSRIGQGAYEQYF

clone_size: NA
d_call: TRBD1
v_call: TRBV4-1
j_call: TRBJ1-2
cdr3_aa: CASRDRGRYGYTF

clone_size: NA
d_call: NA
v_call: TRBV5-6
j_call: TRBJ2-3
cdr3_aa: CASSLGLRYTDTQYF

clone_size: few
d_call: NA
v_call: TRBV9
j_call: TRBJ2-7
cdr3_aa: CASSVGGETYEQYF

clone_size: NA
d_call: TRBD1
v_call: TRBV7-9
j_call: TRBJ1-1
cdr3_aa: CASSSRDSNTEAFF

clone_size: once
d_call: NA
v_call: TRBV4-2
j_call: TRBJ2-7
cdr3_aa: CASSQGGLFGYEQYF

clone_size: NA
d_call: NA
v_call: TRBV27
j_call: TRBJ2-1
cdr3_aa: CASSLFAAYNEQFF

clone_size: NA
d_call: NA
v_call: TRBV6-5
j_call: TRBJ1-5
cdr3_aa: CASNVGAPNQPQHF

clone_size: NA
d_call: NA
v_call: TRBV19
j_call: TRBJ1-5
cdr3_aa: CASSIYSYQPQHF

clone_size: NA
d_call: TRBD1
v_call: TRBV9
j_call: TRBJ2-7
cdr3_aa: CASSAKKGTDPYEQYF

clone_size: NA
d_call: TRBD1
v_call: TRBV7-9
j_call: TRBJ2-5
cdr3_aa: CASTRTGRETQYF

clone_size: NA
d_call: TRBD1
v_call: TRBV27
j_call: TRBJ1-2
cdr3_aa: CASSFGRGAYGYTF

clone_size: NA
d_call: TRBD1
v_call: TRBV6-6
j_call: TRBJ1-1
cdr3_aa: CASSYLDRGRTEAFF

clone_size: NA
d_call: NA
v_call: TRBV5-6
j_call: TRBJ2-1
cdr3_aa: CASSPLPGTYNEQFF

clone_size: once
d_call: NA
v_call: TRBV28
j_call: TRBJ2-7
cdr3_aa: CASSSGATYYEQYF

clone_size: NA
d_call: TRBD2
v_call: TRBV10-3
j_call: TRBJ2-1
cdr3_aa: CAIKTSGSGYNEQFF

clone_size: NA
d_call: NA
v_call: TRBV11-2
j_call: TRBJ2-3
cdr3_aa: CASSPRPGDTQYF

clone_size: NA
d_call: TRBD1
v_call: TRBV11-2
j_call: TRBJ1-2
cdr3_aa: CASSFDRANYGYTF

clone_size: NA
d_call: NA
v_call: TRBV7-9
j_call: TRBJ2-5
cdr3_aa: CASSLVGLETQYF

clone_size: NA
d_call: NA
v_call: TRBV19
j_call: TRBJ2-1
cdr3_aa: CASSINPGRYNEQFF

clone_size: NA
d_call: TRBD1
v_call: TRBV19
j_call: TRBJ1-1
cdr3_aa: CASSQIQGVNTEAFF

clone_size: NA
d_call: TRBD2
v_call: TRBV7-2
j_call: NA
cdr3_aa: CASSLPRTSGSYEQYF

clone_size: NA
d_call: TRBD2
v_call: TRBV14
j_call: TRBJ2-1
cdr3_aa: CASSPGGGLADNEQFF

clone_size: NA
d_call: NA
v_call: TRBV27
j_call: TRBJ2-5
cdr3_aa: CASSPAFQETQYF

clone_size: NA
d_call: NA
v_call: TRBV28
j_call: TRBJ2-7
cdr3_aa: CASSFFGNTYEQYF

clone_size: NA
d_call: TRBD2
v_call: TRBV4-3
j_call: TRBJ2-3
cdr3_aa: CASSQESLGGSFPDTQYF

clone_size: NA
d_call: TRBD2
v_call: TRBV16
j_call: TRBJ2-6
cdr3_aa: CASSQYGTSANSGANVLTF

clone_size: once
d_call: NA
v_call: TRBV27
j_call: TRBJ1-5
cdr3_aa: CASSRRGNQPQHF

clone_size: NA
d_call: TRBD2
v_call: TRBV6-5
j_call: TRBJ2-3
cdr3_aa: CASSYSSGGFRYF

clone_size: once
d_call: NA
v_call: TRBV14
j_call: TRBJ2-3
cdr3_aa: CASSPRIGSLGDTQYF

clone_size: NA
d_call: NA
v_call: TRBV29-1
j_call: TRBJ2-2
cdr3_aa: CSVEEGQGGTGELFF

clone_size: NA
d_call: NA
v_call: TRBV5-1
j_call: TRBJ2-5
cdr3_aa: CASSVEWGIGETQYF

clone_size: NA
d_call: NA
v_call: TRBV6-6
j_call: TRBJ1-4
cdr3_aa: CASSYGGRDGLIF

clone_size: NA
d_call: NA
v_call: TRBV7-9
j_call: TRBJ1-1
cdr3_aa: CASSLAAPEAFF

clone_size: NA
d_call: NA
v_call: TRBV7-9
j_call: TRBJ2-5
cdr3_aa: CASSLRQGLQETQYF

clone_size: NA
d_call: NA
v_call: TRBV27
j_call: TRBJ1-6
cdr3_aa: CASMSSPGGNSPLHF

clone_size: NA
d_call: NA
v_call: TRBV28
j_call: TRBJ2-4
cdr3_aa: CASSFGAKNIQYF

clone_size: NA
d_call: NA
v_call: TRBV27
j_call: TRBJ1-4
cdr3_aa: CASRGTDGGEKLFF

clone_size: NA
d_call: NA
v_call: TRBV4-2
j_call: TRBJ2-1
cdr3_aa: CASSQHSELYNEQFF

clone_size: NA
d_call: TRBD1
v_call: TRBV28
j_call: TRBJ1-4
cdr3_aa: CASSLASGQGLREKLFF